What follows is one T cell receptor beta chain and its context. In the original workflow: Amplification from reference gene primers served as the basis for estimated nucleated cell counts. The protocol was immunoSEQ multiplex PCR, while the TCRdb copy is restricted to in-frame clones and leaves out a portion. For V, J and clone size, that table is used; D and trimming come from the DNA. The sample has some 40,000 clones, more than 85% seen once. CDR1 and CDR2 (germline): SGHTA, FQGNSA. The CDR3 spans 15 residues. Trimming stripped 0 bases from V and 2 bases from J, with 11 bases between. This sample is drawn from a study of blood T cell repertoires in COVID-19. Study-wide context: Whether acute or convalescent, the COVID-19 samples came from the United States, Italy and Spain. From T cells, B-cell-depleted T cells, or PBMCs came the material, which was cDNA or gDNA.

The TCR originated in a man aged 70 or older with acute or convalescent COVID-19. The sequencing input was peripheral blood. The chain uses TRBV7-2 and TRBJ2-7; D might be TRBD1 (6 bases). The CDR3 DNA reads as TGTGCCAGCAGCTTAGCGGGGGACATCGCCTACGAGCAGTACTTC. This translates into CASSLAGDIAYEQYF.